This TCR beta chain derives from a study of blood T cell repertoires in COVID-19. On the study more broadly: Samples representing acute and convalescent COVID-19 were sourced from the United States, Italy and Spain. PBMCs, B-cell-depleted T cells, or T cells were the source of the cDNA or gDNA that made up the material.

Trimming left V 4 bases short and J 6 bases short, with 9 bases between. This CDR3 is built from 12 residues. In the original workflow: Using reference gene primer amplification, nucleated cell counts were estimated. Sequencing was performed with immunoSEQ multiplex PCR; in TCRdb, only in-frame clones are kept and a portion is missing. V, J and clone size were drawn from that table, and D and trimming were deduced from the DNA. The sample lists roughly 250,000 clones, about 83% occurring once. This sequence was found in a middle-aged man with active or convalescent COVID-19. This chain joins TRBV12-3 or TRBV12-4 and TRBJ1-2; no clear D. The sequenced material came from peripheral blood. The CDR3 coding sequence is TGTGCCAGCAGTTCAAACAGAGATGGCTACACCTTC. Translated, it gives CASSSNRDGYTF.